This is a list of T cell receptor beta chains from one sample in a study of shared clonotypes between healthy human individuals. Assay used: immunoSEQ multiplex PCR; TCRdb lists only in-frame clones, some missing. Found here are 730,000 or so clones, 72% of them singletons; the top ten hold 1.8%. The sample was memory CD4+ T cells sorted from blood. The source of these receptors is a woman in her 30s in good health. Each CDR3 is given without its conserved first and last residue.

V gene: TRBV27
CDR3 protein: ASRLQWGTEQY

V gene: TRBV4-2
CDR3 protein: ASSQGAQGDQPQH

V gene: TRBV5-1
CDR3 protein: ASSLFPGPETQY

V gene: TRBV4-1
CDR3 protein: ASSLYEGNQPQH

V gene: TRBV2
CDR3 protein: ASSLDSNYGYT

V gene: TRBV18
CDR3 protein: ASSLRPLAGVVEQF

V gene: TRBV5-8
CDR3 protein: ASSLRSRPYYGYT

V gene: TRBV5-1
CDR3 protein: ASSFGDTDTQY

V gene: TRBV2
CDR3 protein: ASSGLAGVQY

V gene: TRBV5-6
CDR3 protein: ASSLGQSYEQY

V gene: TRBV28
CDR3 protein: ASSLGRGRENTEAF

V gene: TRBV15
CDR3 protein: ATSSFGRGDTGELF

V gene: TRBV19
CDR3 protein: ASSIERMPNEKLF

V gene: TRBV19
CDR3 protein: ASSIRANREGGYT

V gene: TRBV15
CDR3 protein: ATSRELLVRNEQF